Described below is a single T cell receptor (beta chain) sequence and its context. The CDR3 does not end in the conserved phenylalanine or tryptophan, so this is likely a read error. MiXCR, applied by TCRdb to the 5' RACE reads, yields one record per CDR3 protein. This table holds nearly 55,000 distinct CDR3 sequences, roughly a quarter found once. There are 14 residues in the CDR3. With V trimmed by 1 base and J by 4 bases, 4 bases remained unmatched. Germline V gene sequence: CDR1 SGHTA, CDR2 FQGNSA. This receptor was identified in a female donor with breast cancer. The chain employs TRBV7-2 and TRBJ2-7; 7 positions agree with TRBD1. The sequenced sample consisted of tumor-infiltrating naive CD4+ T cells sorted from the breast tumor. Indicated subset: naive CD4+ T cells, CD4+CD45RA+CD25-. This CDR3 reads CASSLGQGEYEQYL. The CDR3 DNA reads TGTGCCAGCAGCTTAGGACAGGGCGAATACGAGCAGTACCTC.